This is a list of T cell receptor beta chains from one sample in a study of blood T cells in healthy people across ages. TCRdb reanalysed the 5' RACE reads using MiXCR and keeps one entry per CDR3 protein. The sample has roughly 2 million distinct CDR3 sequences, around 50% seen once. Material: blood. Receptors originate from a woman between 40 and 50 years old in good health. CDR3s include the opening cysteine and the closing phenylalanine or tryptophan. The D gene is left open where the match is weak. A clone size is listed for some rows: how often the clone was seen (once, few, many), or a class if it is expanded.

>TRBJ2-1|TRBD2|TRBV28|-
CASSGSGTSGGPYNEQFF
TGTGCCAGCAGTGGATCCGGGACTAGCGGGGGGCCGTACAATGAGCAGTTCTTC
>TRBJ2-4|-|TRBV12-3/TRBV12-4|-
CASSTRGSQYF
TGTGCCAGCAGTACCCGGGGGTCTCAGTACTTC
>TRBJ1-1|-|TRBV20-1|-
CSRLGQNTEAFF
TGCAGTCGCTTAGGACAGAACACTGAAGCTTTCTTT
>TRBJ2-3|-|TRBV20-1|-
CSARVLARRTDTQYF
TGCAGTGCACGTGTTTTGGCCAGACGCACAGATACGCAGTATTTT
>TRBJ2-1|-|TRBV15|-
CATKPTGVYNEQFF
TGTGCCACCAAACCTACGGGGGTCTACAATGAGCAGTTCTTC
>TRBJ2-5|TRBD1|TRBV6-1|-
CASSEAGTGVGETQYF
TGTGCCAGCAGTGAAGCCGGGACAGGGGTCGGAGAGACCCAGTACTTC
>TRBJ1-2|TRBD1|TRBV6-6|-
CASSYSGQGSFGYTF
TGTGCCAGCAGTTACTCGGGACAGGGGAGTTTTGGCTACACCTTC
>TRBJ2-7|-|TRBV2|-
CASSELLYYEQYF
TGTGCCAGCAGTGAACTCCTATACTACGAGCAGTACTTC
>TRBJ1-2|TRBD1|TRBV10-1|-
CASSRTDREGGYTF
TGCGCCAGCAGTCGAACGGACAGGGAGGGTGGCTACACCTTC
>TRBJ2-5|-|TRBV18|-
CASSPPVGRETQYF
TGTGCCAGCTCACCACCGGTTGGGCGAGAGACCCAGTACTTC
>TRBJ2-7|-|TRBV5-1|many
CASSNRDGSYEQYF
TGCGCCAGCAGCAACCGGGACGGATCCTACGAGCAGTACTTC
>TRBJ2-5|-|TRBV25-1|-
CASSESVSRPETQYF
TGTGCCAGCAGTGAATCGGTCTCCCGACCAGAGACCCAGTACTTC
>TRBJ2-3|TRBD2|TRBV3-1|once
CASSQEPILAGGGDTQYF
TGTGCCAGCAGCCAAGAGCCTATCCTAGCGGGGGGGGGAGATACGCAGTATTTT
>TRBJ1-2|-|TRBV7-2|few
CASSLETAFTRGYTF
TGTGCCAGCAGCTTAGAAACGGCTTTTACCCGTGGCTACACCTTC
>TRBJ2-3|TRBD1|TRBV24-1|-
CATSDRDRDTDTQYF
TGTGCCACCAGTGACCGGGACAGGGACACAGATACGCAGTATTTT
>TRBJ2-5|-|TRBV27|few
CASGRIAPGETQYF
TGTGCCAGCGGCAGAATAGCGCCGGGGGAGACCCAGTACTTC
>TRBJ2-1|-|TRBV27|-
CASSLYGVNNEQFF
TGTGCCAGCAGTTTATATGGGGTTAACAATGAGCAGTTCTTC
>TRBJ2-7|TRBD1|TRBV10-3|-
CAISESGTGSEQYF
TGTGCCATCAGTGAGTCTGGGACAGGGTCCGAGCAGTACTTC
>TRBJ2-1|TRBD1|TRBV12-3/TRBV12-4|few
CASSLQTGGRNEQFF
TGTGCCAGCAGTTTGCAGACAGGGGGGAGGAATGAGCAGTTCTTC
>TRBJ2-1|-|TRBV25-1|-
CASRTSSDEQFF
TGTGCCAGCAGGACATCTAGCGATGAGCAGTTCTTC
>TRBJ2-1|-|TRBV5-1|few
CASSLIQGRANEQFF
TGCGCCAGCAGTTTGATACAGGGTCGAGCTAATGAGCAGTTCTTC
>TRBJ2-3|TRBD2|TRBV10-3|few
CAISRGTSGEMDTQYF
TGTGCCATCAGTAGGGGGACTAGCGGGGAGATGGATACGCAGTATTTT
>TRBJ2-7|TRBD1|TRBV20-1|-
CSADTGQTYEQYF
TGCAGTGCAGATACGGGACAGACTTACGAGCAGTACTTC
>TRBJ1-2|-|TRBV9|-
CASSVDGRTSNYGYTF
TGTGCCAGCAGCGTAGATGGGAGGACCTCTAACTATGGCTACACCTTC
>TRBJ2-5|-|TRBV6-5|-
CASSGSLPAETQYF
TGTGCCAGCTCAGGGAGCCTTCCTGCGGAGACCCAGTACTTC
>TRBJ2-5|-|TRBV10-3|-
CAISEESYHEQYF
TGTGCCATCAGTGAGGAATCCTACCACGAACAGTACTTC
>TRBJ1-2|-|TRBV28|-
CASGHRGYTF
TGTGCCAGCGGCCATAGAGGCTACACCTTC
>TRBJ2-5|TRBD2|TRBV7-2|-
CASSLTSGFQETQYF
TGTGCCAGCAGCTTAACTAGCGGATTCCAAGAGACCCAGTACTTC
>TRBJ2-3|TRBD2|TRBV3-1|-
CASRLSGAVTDTQYF
TGTGCCAGCAGACTTAGCGGGGCGGTCACAGATACGCAGTATTTT
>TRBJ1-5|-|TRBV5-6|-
CASSLGTGFQHF
TGTGCCAGCAGTCTGGGTACGGGGTTTCAGCATTTT
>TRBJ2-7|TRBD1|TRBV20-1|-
CSARGDRDEQYF
TGCAGTGCTAGAGGGGACAGGGACGAGCAGTACTTC
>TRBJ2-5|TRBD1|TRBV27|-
CASSEDRGRFPKTQYF
TGTGCCAGCAGTGAAGACAGGGGGCGCTTCCCAAAGACCCAGTACTTC
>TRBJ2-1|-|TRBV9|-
CASSVVPAGNNEQFF
TGTGCCAGCAGCGTAGTCCCGGCGGGAAACAATGAGCAGTTCTTC
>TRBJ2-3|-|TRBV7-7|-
CASAPGLSTDTQYF
TGTGCTAGCGCTCCCGGACTTAGCACAGATACGCAGTATTTT
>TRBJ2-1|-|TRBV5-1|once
CASSLVGAAEQFF
TGCGCCAGCAGCTTGGTGGGGGCTGCTGAGCAGTTCTTC
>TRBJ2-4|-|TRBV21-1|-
CASSTGQILAKNIQYF
TGTGCCAGCAGCACAGGACAGATACTAGCCAAAAACATTCAGTACTTC
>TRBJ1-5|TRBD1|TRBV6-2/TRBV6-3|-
CASSWTGQLNQPQHF
TGTGCCAGCAGTTGGACAGGACAGCTAAATCAGCCCCAGCATTTT
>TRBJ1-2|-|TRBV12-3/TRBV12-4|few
CASSLTPGAGFYGYTF
TGTGCCAGCAGTTTGACTCCCGGGGCCGGTTTCTATGGCTACACCTTC
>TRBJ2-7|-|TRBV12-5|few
CASGLGTGNHEQYF
TGTGCTAGTGGTTTGGGAACAGGGAACCACGAGCAGTACTTC
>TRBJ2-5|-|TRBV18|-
CASSPQVVGETQYF
TGTGCCAGCTCACCACAGGTAGTAGGAGAGACCCAGTACTTC
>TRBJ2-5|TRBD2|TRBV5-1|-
CASGRGTSRETQYF
TGCGCCAGCGGTCGAGGGACTAGCAGAGAGACCCAGTACTTC
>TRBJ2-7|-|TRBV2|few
CASGAGPYEQYF
TGTGCCAGCGGGGCAGGACCCTACGAGCAGTACTTC
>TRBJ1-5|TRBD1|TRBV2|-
CASSSDRDWQPQHF
TGTGCCAGCAGTTCGGACAGGGATTGGCAGCCCCAGCATTTT
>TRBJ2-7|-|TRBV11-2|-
CASRQNYEQYF
TGTGCCAGCAGACAGAACTACGAGCAGTACTTC
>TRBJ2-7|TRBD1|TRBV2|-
CASSAIRTGTNYEQYF
TGTGCCAGCAGTGCCATCCGGACAGGGACCAACTACGAGCAGTACTTC
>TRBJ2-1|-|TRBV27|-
CASSSASRSGSFDEQFF
TGTGCCAGCAGTTCTGCCTCCCGTAGCGGCTCTTTTGATGAGCAGTTCTTC
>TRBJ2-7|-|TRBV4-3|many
CASSQGGTYEQYF
TGCGCCAGCAGCCAAGGAGGGACCTACGAGCAGTACTTC
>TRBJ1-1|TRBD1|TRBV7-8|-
CASSLKDRGLSTEAFF
TGTGCCAGCAGCTTAAAGGACAGGGGGCTGAGTACTGAAGCTTTCTTT
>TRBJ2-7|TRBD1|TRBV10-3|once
CAISGEFRGTYEQYF
TGTGCCATCAGTGGCGAATTCAGGGGGACCTACGAGCAGTACTTC
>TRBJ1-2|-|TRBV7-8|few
CASSLASVNYGYTF
TGTGCCAGCAGCTTAGCCAGCGTTAACTATGGCTACACCTTC
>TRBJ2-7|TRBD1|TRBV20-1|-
CSAWVPGTVKYEQYF
TGCAGTGCCTGGGTCCCTGGGACAGTAAAGTACGAGCAGTACTTC
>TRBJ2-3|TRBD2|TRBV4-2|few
CASSQDLASGGAIDTQYF
TGTGCCAGCAGCCAAGATTTGGCTAGCGGGGGGGCGATAGATACGCAGTATTTT
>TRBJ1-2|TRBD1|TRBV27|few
CASSSPTGDGYTF
TGTGCCAGCAGTTCGCCGACAGGGGATGGCTACACCTTC
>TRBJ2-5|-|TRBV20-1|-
CSARPPVHGTQYF
TGCAGTGCTAGACCCCCGGTTCATGGGACCCAGTACTTC
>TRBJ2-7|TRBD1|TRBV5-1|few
CASSAGQGGSYEQYF
TGCGCCAGCAGCGCCGGACAGGGGGGATCCTACGAGCAGTACTTC